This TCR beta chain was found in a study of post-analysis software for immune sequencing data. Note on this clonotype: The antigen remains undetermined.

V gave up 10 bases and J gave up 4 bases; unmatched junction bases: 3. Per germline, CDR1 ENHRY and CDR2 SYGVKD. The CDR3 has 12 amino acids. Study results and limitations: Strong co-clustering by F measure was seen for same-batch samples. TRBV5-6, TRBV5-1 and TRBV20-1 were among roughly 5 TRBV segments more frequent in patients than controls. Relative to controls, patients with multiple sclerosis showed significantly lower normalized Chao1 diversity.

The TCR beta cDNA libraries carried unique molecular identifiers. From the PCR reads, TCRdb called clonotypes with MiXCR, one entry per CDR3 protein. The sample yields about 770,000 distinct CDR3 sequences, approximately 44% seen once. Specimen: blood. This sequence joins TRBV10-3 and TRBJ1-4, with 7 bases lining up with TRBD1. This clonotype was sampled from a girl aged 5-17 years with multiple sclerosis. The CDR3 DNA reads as TGTGCCACCGGGACAGTTAATGAAAAACTGTTTTTT. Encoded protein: CATGTVNEKLFF.